These 31 T cell receptor beta chains came from one sample sequenced in a study of blood T cell repertoires in COVID-19. TCRdb keeps only in-frame clones here, not all; method: immunoSEQ multiplex PCR. The table lists 40,000 or so clones, almost 90% of them singletons, with around 2.9% in the top ten. Input material: peripheral blood. The receptors here all came from a middle-aged man with active COVID-19.

The gene calls are TRBV28 and TRBJ1-2, with D uncertain. Looked up from germline, CDR1 is MDHEN and CDR2 is SYDVKM. Trimming took off 6 bases at V and 10 bases at J, with 21 bases between the two ends. This CDR3 region has 14 residues. CDR3: CASRRQSGASDYTF. The CDR3 DNA is TGTGCCAGCAGGCGCCAAAGTGGTGCTAGTGACTACACCTTC.

This clone was detected only once. The chain carries TRBV6-4 and TRBJ2-2; TRBD2 might be the D (6 bases). Germline loops: CDR1 MRHNA, CDR2 SNTAGT. Trimming took off 0 bases at V and 6 bases at J, with 8 bases between the two ends. The CDR3 is 14 residues long. CDR3 protein: CASSDSEGSGELFF. DNA of the CDR3: TGTGCCAGCAGTGACTCGGAGGGGTCCGGGGAGCTGTTTTTT.

The J gene is TRBJ1-2, the V gene TRBV4-1; D uncertain. Germline values: CDR1 MGHRA, CDR2 YSYEKL. The CDR3 consists of 14 residues. V lost 1 base, J lost 6 bases, and 12 bases lay in between. The DNA for the CDR3 is TGCGCCAGCAGCCAAGTCAGGATCTTCAATGGCTACACCTTC. It codes for CASSQVRIFNGYTF.

The J gene is TRBJ1-2, the V gene TRBV14, with unresolved D. The ends were cut back, 0 bases at V and 7 bases at J, with 9 bases in the middle. Germline CDR1 is SGHDN and CDR2 is FVKESK. The CDR3 is 13 residues long. The CDR3: CASSQERGFGYTF. CDR3 sequence (DNA): TGTGCCAGCAGCCAAGAAAGAGGGTTTGGCTACACCTTC.

The CDR3 region has the DNA TGTGCCAGCTCACCCTACAGGGCAAGAGGATCTGGGGCCAACGTCCTGACTTTC. Translated: CASSPYRARGSGANVLTF. V gene TRBV18 combines with J gene TRBJ2-6; D might be TRBD1 (6 bases). CDR1 KGHSH and CDR2 LQKENI come from the germline V gene. The CDR3 is made up of 18 amino acids. Trimming stripped 3 bases from V and 1 base from J, with 16 bases between.

The rearrangement links TRBV19 to TRBJ1-2; 7 nucleotides match TRBD1. V shed 7 bases, J shed 3 bases, and the junction held 8 bases outside the gene matches. Germline CDR1 LNHDA, CDR2 SQIVND (reference sequence). CDR3 size: 14 residues. The DNA for the CDR3 is TGTGCCAGTAAACGCGCCGGGACAGACTATGGCTACACCTTC. Translation: CASKRAGTDYGYTF.

This clone turned up a few times. CDR3 sequence (DNA): TGCGCCAGCAGCTTGGTGATCGGGGGAATGGGCTACACCTTC. It is translated as CASSLVIGGMGYTF. The chain recombines TRBV5-1 with TRBJ1-2; a possible D gene is TRBD1 (5 bases). V gave up 0 bases and J gave up 8 bases, with 14 bases separating them. CDR1 and CDR2 from the germline V gene are SGHRS and YFSETQ. This CDR3 region has 14 residues.

The rearrangement uses TRBV7-2 and TRBJ2-3; TRBD2 agrees at 12 bases. V was pared by 4 bases and J by 6 bases, with 5 bases of the junction left unmatched. The CDR3 totals 15 residues. The germline V gene has CDR1 SGHTA and CDR2 FQGNSA. In DNA form, the CDR3 reads TGTGCCAGCAGCTCCACTAGCGGGGGGTTCGATACGCAGTATTTT. This sequence encodes CASSSTSGGFDTQYF.

The V call is TRBV7-9, the J call TRBJ1-6, with TRBD1 matching over 7 bases. This CDR3 has 15 residues. Germline values: CDR1 SEHNR, CDR2 FQNEAQ (reference sequence). The junction had 9 bases not matched to a gene; V was cut back by 6 bases and J by 7 bases. CDR3 loop: CASSSSDRENSPLHF. CDR3 coding DNA: TGTGCCAGCAGTTCCTCCGACAGGGAGAATTCACCCCTCCACTTT. The full variable domain, rest sourced from reference TRBV7-9 and TRBJ1-6, is DTGVSQNPRHKITKRGQNVTFRCDPISEHNRLYWYRQTLGQGPEFLTYFQNEAQLEKSRLLSDRFSAERPKGSFSTLEIQRTEQGDSAMYLCASSSSDRENSPLHFGNGTRLTVT.

This clone was seen only a few times. This rearrangement joins TRBV18 to TRBJ2-7, with D possibly matching TRBD1 (6 bases). There are 14 residues in the CDR3. Looked up from germline, CDR1 is KGHSH and CDR2 is LQKENI. The V and J ends lost 5 bases and 2 bases respectively, with 13 bases between them. Here the CDR3 reads CASSTGTFPYEQYF. CDR3 in DNA: TGTGCCAGCTCAACCGGGACATTTCCCTACGAGCAGTACTTC.

This rearrangement joins TRBV5-6 to TRBJ2-1; D may be TRBD2 (5 bases). The CDR3 totals 16 residues. Germline V gives CDR1 SGHDT, CDR2 YYEEEE. With 3 bases removed from V and 1 base from J, the gap between germline ends came to 14 bases. The CDR3, as DNA: TGTGCCAGCAGCTCAGCTCGGACTCGTTCCTACAATGAGCAGTTCTTC. It yields the protein CASSSARTRSYNEQFF.

The rearrangement joins TRBV5-1 to TRBJ2-3, with 7 bases matching TRBD1. Germline loops: CDR1 SGHRS, CDR2 YFSETQ. CDR3 length: 14 residues. J gave up 2 bases and V 5 bases, and 5 bases lay outside the gene matches. The CDR3 here is CASSRTGITDTQYF. The CDR3, as DNA: TGCGCCAGCAGTAGGACAGGTATCACAGATACGCAGTATTTT.

The chain combines TRBV4-3 with TRBJ1-1; D not resolved. This CDR3 has 14 amino acids. Trimming removed 0 bases at V and 5 bases at J, with 10 bases between. Germline lookup yields CDR1 LGHNA and CDR2 YSLEER. In nucleotides, the CDR3 is TGCGCCAGCAGCCAAGACTTGGTACGGACTGAAGCTTTCTTT. It translates to CASSQDLVRTEAFF.

The chain links TRBV28 to TRBJ2-7; D possibly corresponds to TRBD2 (5 bases). Germline-derived CDR1 and CDR2 are MDHEN and SYDVKM. This CDR3 comprises 14 residues. The ends were cut back, 5 bases at V and 3 bases at J, with 14 bases in the middle. CDR3 amino acids: CASSIPVRGYEQYF. The CDR3 DNA is TGTGCCAGCAGTATTCCGGTCCGGGGCTACGAGCAGTACTTC.

CDR3 region: CASRHPQGWYGNTIYF. The DNA for the CDR3 is TGTGCAAGTCGTCATCCACAGGGTTGGTACGGAAACACCATATATTTT. This chain uses TRBV12-2 with TRBJ1-3; the table's D gene call, TRBD1, was not cross checked with the DNA. TRBV12-2 is a listed pseudogene. This CDR3 is built from 16 residues.

V and J are TRBV7-8 and TRBJ1-5, with 7 bases that match TRBD1. V lost 1 base and J lost 5; bases outside the gene matches: 11. The CDR3 contains 17 residues. In germline, CDR1 is SGHVS, CDR2 FQNEAQ. CDR3 region: CASSLDGKTGFYQPQHF. In DNA, the CDR3 is TGTGCCAGCAGCTTAGACGGGAAGACAGGGTTTTATCAGCCCCAGCATTTT.

V is TRBV6-1 and J is TRBJ2-7; unclear D gene. Per germline, CDR1 MNHNS and CDR2 SASEGT. With 0 bases removed from V and 4 bases from J, the gap between germline ends came to 13 bases. CDR3 length equals 15 residues. The CDR3 is CASSEALGLYYEQYF. For the CDR3, the DNA is TGTGCCAGCAGTGAAGCGCTGGGCTTATATTACGAGCAGTACTTC.

The gene calls are TRBV18 and TRBJ1-1; 7 bases match TRBD1. This CDR3 region has 15 residues. Trimming at V came to 5 bases and at J to 1 base, leaving 7 bases not matched to a gene. Per the germline V gene, CDR1 is KGHSH and CDR2 is LQKENI. For the CDR3, the DNA is TGTGCCAGCTCAGGCGACAGGGCCCAGAACACTGAAGCTTTCTTT. Its translation: CASSGDRAQNTEAFF.

J is TRBJ2-3 and V is TRBV28, with D unresolved. The CDR3 has 14 residues. Trimming shortened V by 6 bases and J by 0 bases, and 10 bases separated the two germline ends. Germline assignment: CDR1 MDHEN and CDR2 SYDVKM. CDR3 DNA sequence: TGTGCCAGCAGCCTACCTTCTAGCACAGATACGCAGTATTTT. It encodes CASSLPSSTDTQYF.

The chain links TRBV30 to TRBJ1-4; D perhaps matches TRBD1 (6 bases). The germline V and J ends were trimmed by 3 bases and 8 bases, with 19 bases remaining between them. Germline CDR1 and CDR2: GTSNPN and SVGIG (reference sequence). The CDR3 is 15 amino acids. The CDR3 nucleotides are TGTGCCTGGAGCCGGAAGGGGGACCAGGGAGAAAAACTGTTTTTT. It codes for CAWSRKGDQGEKLFF.

This chain uses TRBV9 with TRBJ1-3; no firm D call. The CDR3 runs to 12 residues. V gave up 4 bases and J gave up 7 bases, with 9 bases separating them. Per the germline V gene, CDR1 is SGDLS and CDR2 is YYNGEE. DNA of the CDR3: TGTGCCAGCAGCCTTGATAGTAACACCATATATTTT. Its translation is CASSLDSNTIYF.

This chain joins TRBV3-1 (or the pseudogene TRBV3-2) and TRBJ1-2; D is ambiguous. The CDR3 has 15 amino acids. Germline V gene sequence: CDR1 LGHDT, CDR2 YNNKEL (reference sequence). Between the trimmed V and J ends, which lost 1 base and 2 bases, there was a span of 11 bases. DNA of the CDR3: TGTGCCAGCAGCCAAGTCGGGGATTTGAACTATGGCTACACCTTC. Translated, it gives CASSQVGDLNYGYTF.

This chain uses TRBV11-2 with TRBJ2-5; the match to TRBD1 covers 7 bases. The CDR3 is 13 residues long. CDR1 SGHAT and CDR2 FQNNGV come from the germline V gene. V was clipped by 0 bases and J by 7 bases; unmatched bases: 2. This chain's CDR3 is CASSLDAGGTQYF. In nucleotides, the CDR3 is TGTGCCAGCAGCTTAGATGCAGGGGGGACCCAGTACTTC.

This rearrangement joins TRBV7-8 to TRBJ1-5; 11 bases match TRBD1. CDR1 and CDR2 (germline): SGHVS, FQNEAQ. The CDR3 runs to 15 residues. With V trimmed by 3 bases and J by 7 bases, 5 bases remained unmatched. The CDR3 loop is CASSLGQGVKQPQHF. Here the CDR3 DNA reads TGTGCCAGCAGCTTGGGACAGGGGGTGAAACAGCCCCAGCATTTT.

CDR3 sequence reads: CASRAGALVNTEAFF. CDR3 DNA sequence: TGTGCCAGCAGGGCAGGGGCTCTGGTGAACACTGAAGCTTTCTTT. The chain is built from TRBV27 and TRBJ1-1, with D maybe TRBD1 (6 bases). Trimming stripped 6 bases from V and 0 bases from J, with 14 bases between. Looked up from germline, CDR1 is MNHEY and CDR2 is SMNVEV (reference sequence). The CDR3 consists of 15 residues.

Details on this clone: At one end the junction does not follow the germline gene, possibly because of a read error. The rearrangement links TRBV4-1 to TRBJ1-6; 7 bases are shared with TRBD1. The CDR3 is 16 amino acids. From germline, CDR1 is MGHRA and CDR2 YSYEKL. The CDR3 DNA sequence: TGCGCCAACAGCTACTCCGGACAGGCCTATAATTCACCCCTCCACTTT. This gives the protein CANSYSGQAYNSPLHF.

The chain uses TRBV7-6 and TRBJ2-1; tentative D call: TRBD1 (6 bases). The germline V gene has CDR1 SGHVS and CDR2 FNYEAQ. The CDR3 sequence is 17 residues long. The V end was cut by 3 bases, the J end by 5 bases, with 20 bases between. The CDR3 bases are TGTGCCAGCAGCTTTTTGGGGGTACAAGACAGGAACAATGAGCAGTTCTTC. This codes for CASSFLGVQDRNNEQFF. The complete variable domain, with remaining parts taken from reference TRBV7-6 and TRBJ2-1, reads GAGVSQSPRYKVTKRGQDVALRCDPISGHVSLYWYRQALGQGPEFLTYFNYEAQQDKSGLPNDRFSAERPEGSISTLTIQRTEQRDSAMYRCASSFLGVQDRNNEQFFGPGTRLTVL.

This chain links TRBV6-2 or TRBV6-3 with TRBJ1-2, with TRBD1 matching 10 bases. The V gene's germline CDR1 is MNHEY and CDR2 SVGEGT. The V gene end was trimmed by 0 bases and the J gene end by 8 bases; junction bases not matched to a gene: 3. This CDR3 has 14 residues. The DNA of the CDR3 is TGTGCCAGCAGTTACTCGGGACAGGGGAGAGGCTACACCTTC. Translated, it gives CASSYSGQGRGYTF.

The chain carries TRBV7-2 and TRBJ1-1; 9 nucleotides align to TRBD1. CDR1 SGHTA and CDR2 FQGNSA come from the germline V gene. The junction had 12 bases not matched to a gene; V was cut back by 2 bases and J by 5 bases. This CDR3 is 17 amino acids long. The CDR3 here is CASSLWPLQGARTEAFF. The CDR3 DNA follows: TGTGCCAGCAGCTTATGGCCATTACAGGGGGCGCGTACTGAAGCTTTCTTT.

This clone occurred once. The chain carries TRBV2 and TRBJ1-6; 9 bases agree with TRBD1. CDR1 is SNHLY, CDR2 FYNNEI, per germline. The CDR3 runs to 14 residues. V was pared by 6 bases and J by 14 bases, with 11 bases of the junction left unmatched. The CDR3 region has the DNA TGTGCCAGCAGCGGAACAGGGGGCAAGGGAACCCTCCACTTT. It translates to CASSGTGGKGTLHF.

This sequence joins TRBV4-1 and TRBJ1-1; weak D call: TRBD1 (6 bases). CDR3 length: 17 amino acids. V dropped 1 base and J dropped 9 bases, with 24 bases sitting between them. The germline V gene has CDR1 MGHRA and CDR2 YSYEKL. In nucleotides, the CDR3 is TGCGCCAGCAGCCAAGGAGAAGAAAGGGGGACCGGTCGGCAAGCTTTCTTT. This translates into CASSQGEERGTGRQAFF.